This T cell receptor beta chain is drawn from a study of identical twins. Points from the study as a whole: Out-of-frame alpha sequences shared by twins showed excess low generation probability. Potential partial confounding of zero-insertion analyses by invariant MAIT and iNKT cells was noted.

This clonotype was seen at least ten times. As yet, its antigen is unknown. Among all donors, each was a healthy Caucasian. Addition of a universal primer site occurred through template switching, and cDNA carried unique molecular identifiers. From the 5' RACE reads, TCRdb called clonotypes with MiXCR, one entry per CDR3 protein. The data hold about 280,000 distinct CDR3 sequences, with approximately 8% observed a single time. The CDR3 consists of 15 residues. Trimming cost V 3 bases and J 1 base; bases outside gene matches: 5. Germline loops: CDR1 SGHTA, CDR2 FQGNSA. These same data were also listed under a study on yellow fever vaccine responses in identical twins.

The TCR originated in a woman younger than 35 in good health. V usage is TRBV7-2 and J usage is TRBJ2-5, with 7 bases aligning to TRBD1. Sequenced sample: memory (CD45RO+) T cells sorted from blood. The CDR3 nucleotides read TGTGCCAGCAGCTTTTACAGGGGCCTCCAAGAGACCCAGTACTTC. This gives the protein CASSFYRGLQETQYF.